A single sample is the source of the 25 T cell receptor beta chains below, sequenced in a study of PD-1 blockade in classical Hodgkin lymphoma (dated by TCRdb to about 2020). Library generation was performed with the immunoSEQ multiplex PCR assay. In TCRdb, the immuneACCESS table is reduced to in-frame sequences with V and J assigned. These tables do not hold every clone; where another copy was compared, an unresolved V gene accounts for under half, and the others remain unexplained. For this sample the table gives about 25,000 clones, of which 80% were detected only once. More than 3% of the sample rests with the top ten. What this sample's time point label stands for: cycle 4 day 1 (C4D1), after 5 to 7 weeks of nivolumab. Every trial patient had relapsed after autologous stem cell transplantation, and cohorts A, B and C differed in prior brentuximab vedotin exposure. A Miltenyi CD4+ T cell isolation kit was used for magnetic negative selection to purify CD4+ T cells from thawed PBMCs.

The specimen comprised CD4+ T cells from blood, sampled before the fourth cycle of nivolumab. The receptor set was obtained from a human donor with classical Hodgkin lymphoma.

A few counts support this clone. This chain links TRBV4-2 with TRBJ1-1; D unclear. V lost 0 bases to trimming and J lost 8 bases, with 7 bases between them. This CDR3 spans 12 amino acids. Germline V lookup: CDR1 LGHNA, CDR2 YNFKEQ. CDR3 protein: CASSQEWGEAFF. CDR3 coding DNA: TGTGCCAGCAGCCAAGAATGGGGAGAAGCTTTCTTT.

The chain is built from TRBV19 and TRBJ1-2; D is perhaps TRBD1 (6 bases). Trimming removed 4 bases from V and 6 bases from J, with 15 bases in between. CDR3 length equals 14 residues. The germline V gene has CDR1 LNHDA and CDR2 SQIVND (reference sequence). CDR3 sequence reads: CASSTGTGFDGYTF. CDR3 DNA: TGTGCCAGTAGTACTGGAACAGGGTTTGATGGCTACACCTTC.

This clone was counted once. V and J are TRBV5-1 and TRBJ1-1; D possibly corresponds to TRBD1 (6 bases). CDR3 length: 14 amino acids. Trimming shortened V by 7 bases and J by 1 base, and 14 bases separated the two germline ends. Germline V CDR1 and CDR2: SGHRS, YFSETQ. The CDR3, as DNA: TGCGCCAGCGGAGTACAGGGACCGAACACTGAAGCTTTCTTT. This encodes CASGVQGPNTEAFF.

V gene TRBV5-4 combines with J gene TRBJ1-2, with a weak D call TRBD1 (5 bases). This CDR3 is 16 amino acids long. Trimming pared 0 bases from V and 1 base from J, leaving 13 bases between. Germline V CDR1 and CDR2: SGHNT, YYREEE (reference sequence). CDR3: CASSLGAGTDNYGYTF. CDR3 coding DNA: TGTGCCAGCAGCTTGGGGGCCGGGACGGATAACTATGGCTACACCTTC.

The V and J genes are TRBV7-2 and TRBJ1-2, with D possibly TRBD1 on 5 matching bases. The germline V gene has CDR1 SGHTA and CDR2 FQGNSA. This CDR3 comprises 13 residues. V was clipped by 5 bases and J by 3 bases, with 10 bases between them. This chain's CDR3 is CASSPDMDYGYTF. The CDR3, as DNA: TGTGCCAGCAGCCCGGACATGGACTATGGCTACACCTTC.

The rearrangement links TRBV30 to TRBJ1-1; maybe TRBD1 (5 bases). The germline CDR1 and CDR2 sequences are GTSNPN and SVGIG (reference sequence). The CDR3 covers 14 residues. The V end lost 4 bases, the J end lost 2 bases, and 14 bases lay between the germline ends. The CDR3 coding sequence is TGTGCCTGGACCCCCGACAGATTCAACACTGAAGCTTTCTTT. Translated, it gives CAWTPDRFNTEAFF.

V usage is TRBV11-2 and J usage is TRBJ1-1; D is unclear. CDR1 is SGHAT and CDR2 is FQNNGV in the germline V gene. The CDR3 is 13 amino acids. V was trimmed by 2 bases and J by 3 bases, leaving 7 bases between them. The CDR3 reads CASSLMRDTEAFF. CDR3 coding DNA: TGTGCCAGCAGCTTAATGAGGGACACTGAAGCTTTCTTT.

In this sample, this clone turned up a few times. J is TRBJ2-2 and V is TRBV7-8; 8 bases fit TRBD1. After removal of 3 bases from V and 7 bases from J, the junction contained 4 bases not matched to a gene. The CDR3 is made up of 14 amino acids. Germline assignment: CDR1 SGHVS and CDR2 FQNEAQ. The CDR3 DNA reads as TGTGCCAGCAGCTTGATACAGGGGGGCGGGGAGCTGTTTTTT. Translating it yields CASSLIQGGGELFF.

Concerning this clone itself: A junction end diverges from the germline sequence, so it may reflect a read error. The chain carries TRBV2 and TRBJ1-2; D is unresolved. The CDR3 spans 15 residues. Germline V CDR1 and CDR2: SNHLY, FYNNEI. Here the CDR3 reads CASSEGLHPTGGYTF. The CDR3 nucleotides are TGTGCCAGCAGCGAAGGACTCCACCCGACTGGGGGCTACACCTTC.

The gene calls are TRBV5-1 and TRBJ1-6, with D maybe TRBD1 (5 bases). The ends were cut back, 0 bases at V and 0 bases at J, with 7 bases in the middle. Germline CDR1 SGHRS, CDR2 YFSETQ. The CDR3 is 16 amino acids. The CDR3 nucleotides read TGCGCCAGCAGCTTGGACGGGGGCTCCTATAATTCACCCCTCCACTTT. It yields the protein CASSLDGGSYNSPLHF.

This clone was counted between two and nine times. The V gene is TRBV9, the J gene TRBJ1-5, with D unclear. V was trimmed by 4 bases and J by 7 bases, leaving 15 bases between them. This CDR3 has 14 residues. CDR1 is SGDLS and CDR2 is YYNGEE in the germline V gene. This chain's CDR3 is CASSFDSFGQPQHF. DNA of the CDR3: TGTGCCAGCAGCTTCGACTCCTTCGGGCAGCCCCAGCATTTT.

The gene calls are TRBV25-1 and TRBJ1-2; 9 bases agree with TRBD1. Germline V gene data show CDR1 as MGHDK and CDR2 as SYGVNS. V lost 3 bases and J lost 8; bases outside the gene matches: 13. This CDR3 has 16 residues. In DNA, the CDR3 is TGTGCCAGCAGTGACCCCGGGACAGGGTATTCTCGGGGCTACACCTTC. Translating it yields CASSDPGTGYSRGYTF.

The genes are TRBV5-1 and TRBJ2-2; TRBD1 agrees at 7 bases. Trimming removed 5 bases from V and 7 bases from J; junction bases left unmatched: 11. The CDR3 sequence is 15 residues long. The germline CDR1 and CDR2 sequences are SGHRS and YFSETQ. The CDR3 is CASSAGTAQNGELFF. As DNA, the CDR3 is TGCGCCAGCAGTGCCGGGACAGCCCAAAACGGGGAGCTGTTTTTT.

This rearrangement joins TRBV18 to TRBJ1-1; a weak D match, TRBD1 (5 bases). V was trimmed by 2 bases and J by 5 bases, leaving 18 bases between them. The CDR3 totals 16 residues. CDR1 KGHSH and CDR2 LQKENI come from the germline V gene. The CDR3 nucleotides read TGTGCCAGCTCACCAGACAGCTATCTCAAAGGGACTGAAGCTTTCTTT. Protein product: CASSPDSYLKGTEAFF.

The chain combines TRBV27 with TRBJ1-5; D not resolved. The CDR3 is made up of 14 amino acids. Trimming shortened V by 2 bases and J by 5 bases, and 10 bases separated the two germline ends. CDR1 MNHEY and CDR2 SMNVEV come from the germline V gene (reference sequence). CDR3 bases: TGTGCCAGCAGTTTAGAGGGAACCCATCAGCCCCAGCATTTT. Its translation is CASSLEGTHQPQHF.

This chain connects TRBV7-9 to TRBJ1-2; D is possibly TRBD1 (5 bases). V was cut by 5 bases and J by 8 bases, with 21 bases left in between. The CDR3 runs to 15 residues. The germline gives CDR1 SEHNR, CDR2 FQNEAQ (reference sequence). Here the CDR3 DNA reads TGTGCCAGCAGCCATGGGGGGGTCAATCGAGTGGGCTACACCTTC. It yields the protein CASSHGGVNRVGYTF.

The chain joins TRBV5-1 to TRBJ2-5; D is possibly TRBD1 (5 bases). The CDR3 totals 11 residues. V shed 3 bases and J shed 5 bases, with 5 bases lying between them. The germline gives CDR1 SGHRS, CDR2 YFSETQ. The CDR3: CASSWGETQYF. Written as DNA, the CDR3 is TGCGCCAGCAGCTGGGGCGAGACCCAGTACTTC.

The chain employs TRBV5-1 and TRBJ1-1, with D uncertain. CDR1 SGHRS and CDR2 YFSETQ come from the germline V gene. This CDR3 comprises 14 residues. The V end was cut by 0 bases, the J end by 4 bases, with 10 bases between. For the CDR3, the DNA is TGCGCCAGCAGCTTGGGCGGGGTTACCACTGAAGCTTTCTTT. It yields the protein CASSLGGVTTEAFF.

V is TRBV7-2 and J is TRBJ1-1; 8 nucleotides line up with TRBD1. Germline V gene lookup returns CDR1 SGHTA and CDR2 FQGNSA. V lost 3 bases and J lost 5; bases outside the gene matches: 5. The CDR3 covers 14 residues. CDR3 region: CASSFGQGGTEAFF. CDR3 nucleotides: TGTGCCAGCAGCTTCGGACAGGGAGGAACTGAAGCTTTCTTT.

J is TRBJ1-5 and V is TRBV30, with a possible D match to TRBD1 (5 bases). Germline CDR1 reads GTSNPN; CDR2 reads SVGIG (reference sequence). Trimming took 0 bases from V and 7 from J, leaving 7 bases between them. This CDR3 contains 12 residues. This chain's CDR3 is CAWSVGVQPQHF. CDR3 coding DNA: TGTGCCTGGAGTGTAGGGGTCCAGCCCCAGCATTTT.

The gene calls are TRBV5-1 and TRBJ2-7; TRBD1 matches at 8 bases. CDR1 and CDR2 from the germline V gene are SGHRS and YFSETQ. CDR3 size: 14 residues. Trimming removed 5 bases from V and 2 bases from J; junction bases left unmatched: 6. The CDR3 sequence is CASRPGQETYEQYF. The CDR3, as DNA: TGCGCCAGCAGACCGGGACAGGAGACCTACGAGCAGTACTTC.

In DNA, the CDR3 is TGTGCCAGCAGTTTAAGGGCGGGAGGTGACACTGAAGCTTTCTTT. Its protein is CASSLRAGGDTEAFF. The chain is built from TRBV28 and TRBJ1-1, with unresolved D. The CDR3 is made up of 15 amino acids. The germline V gene has CDR1 MDHEN and CDR2 SYDVKM. V dropped 2 bases and J dropped 3 bases, with 13 bases sitting between them.

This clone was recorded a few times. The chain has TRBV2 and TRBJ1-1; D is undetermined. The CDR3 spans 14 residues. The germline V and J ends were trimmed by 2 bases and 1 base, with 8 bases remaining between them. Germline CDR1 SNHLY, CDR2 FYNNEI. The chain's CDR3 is CASSESHRNTEAFF. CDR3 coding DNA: TGTGCCAGCAGTGAAAGTCACAGGAACACTGAAGCTTTCTTT. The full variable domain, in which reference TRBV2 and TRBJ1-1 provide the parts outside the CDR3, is EPEVTQTPSHQVTQMGQEVILRCVPISNHLYFYWYRQILGQKVEFLVSFYNNEISEKSEIFDDQFSVERPDGSNFTLKIRSTKLEDSAMYFCASSESHRNTEAFFGQGTRLTVV.

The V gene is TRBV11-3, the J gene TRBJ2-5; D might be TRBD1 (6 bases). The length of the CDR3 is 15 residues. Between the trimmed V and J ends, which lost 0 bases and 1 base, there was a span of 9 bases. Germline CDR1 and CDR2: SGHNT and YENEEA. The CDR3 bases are TGTGCCAGCAGCTTAGACAGGGGCCCCCAAGAGACCCAGTACTTC. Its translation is CASSLDRGPQETQYF.

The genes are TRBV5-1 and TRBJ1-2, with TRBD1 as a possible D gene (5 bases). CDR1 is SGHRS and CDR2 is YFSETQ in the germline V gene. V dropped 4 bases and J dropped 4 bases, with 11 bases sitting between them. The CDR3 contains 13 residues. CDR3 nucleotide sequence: TGCGCCAGCAGCGACGACAGTAGCTATGGCTACACCTTC. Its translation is CASSDDSSYGYTF.